What follows are 8 T cell receptor beta chains derived from one specimen sequenced in a study of regulatory T cells in long-lasting Graves disease (dated by TCRdb to the early 2020s). Library prep was done by multiplex PCR. The reads were generated on an Illumina HiSeq 4000. CDR3 regions were amplified by Arm-PCR with iRepertoire HTBI primers to construct TCR beta libraries. TCRdb passed the public sequencing reads through fastp at Q25 and MiXCR, retaining productive beta sequences. Rows merge per CDR3 protein into single entries with the most common DNA and genes. This sample has about 470,000 distinct CDR3 sequences in its table, and roughly 20% of those were observed once. 6.5% to 8% of the sample belongs to the ten largest clones. The sample's time point label, in plain terms: persistent/refractory GD, antithyroid drugs over 5 years with positive TRAb. RNA was extracted from PBMCs in TRIzol for both TCR sequencing and RNA sequencing.

Sample: peripheral blood mononuclear cells (PBMCs), taken when the disease was refractory, from a patient treated with antithyroid drugs. These TCRs come from a female donor with Graves disease.

V gene TRBV28 combines with J gene TRBJ2-3; 9 bases match TRBD2. The CDR3 consists of 16 residues. With V trimmed by 6 bases and J by 3 bases, 10 bases remained unmatched. CDR1 is MDHEN and CDR2 is SYDVKM in the germline V gene. CDR3 nucleotide sequence: TGTGCCAGCAGATCCTTTAGCGGGAGAAGTACAGATACGCAGTATTTT. This sequence encodes CASRSFSGRSTDTQYF.

The J gene is TRBJ2-5, the V gene TRBV27, with a possible D match to TRBD1 (6 bases). Trimming stripped 2 bases from V and 5 bases from J, with 15 bases between. The CDR3 is 15 residues long. The V gene's germline CDR1 is MNHEY and CDR2 SMNVEV (reference sequence). CDR3 residues: CASSLILGHGETQYF. The CDR3 DNA reads as TGTGCCAGCAGTTTAATTTTGGGACACGGGGAGACCCAGTACTTC.

This chain connects TRBV4-2 to TRBJ2-7; the D gene is possibly TRBD1 (5 bases). Germline CDR1 LGHNA, CDR2 YNFKEQ. Trimming pared 3 bases from V and 0 bases from J, leaving 27 bases between. CDR3 size: 20 residues. The CDR3 bases are TGTGCCAGCAGCCAGGCGCCTACCTGGGTCAGAGGACAAAGCTCCTACGAGCAGTACTTC. It encodes CASSQAPTWVRGQSSYEQYF.

In this sample, this clonotype turned up many times. The V gene is TRBV2, the J gene TRBJ2-7; TRBD1 matches 10 bases. CDR3 length equals 14 residues. In germline, CDR1 is SNHLY, CDR2 FYNNEI. Losses at the gene ends were 5 bases for V and 2 bases for J; bases not matched to a gene: 3. The CDR3 DNA reads TGTGCCAGCAGTCACGGACAGGGGGCCTACGAGCAGTACTTC. Its protein product is CASSHGQGAYEQYF.

A few counts support this clonotype. The V and J genes are TRBV9 and TRBJ2-7; TRBD2 matches at 10 bases. The germline CDR1 and CDR2 sequences are SGDLS and YYNGEE. This CDR3 comprises 16 residues. Unmatched junction bases numbered 9, after V lost 4 bases and J lost 2 bases. As DNA, the CDR3 is TGTGCCAGCAGCCGCCTCTCTAGCGGGAGCGCCTACGAGCAGTACTTC. This sequence encodes CASSRLSSGSAYEQYF.

This clonotype was detected a few times. The chain recombines TRBV6-1 with TRBJ2-5, with a weak D call TRBD2 (6 bases). This CDR3 has 14 amino acids. Germline V gene lookup returns CDR1 MNHNS and CDR2 SASEGT. Trimming shortened V by 7 bases and J by 4 bases, and 16 bases separated the two germline ends. CDR3 DNA sequence: TGTGCCAGCAACTCGGGAGTCGGATTAGAGACCCAGTACTTC. This translates into CASNSGVGLETQYF.

This clonotype was seen a few times. The V call is TRBV18, the J call TRBJ1-5; 7 positions agree with TRBD1. Trimming cost V 6 bases and J 3 bases; bases outside gene matches: 8. This CDR3 is built from 15 residues. Germline V gene data show CDR1 as KGHSH and CDR2 as LQKENI. The CDR3 DNA reads TGTGCCAGCTCCCAAGGGACAGAGGTCAATCAGCCCCAGCATTTT. Protein: CASSQGTEVNQPQHF.

There are many counts of this clonotype. Written as DNA, the CDR3 is TGTGCCAGCAGCTTAGCTAGCTGGGATCGGGGAGAGACCCAGTACTTC. Translating gives CASSLASWDRGETQYF. The chain uses TRBV7-9 and TRBJ2-5; D possibly corresponds to TRBD2 (5 bases). V shed 0 bases and J shed 4 bases, with 15 bases lying between them. Germline V gene data show CDR1 as SEHNR and CDR2 as FQNEAQ (reference sequence). This CDR3 is built from 16 residues.